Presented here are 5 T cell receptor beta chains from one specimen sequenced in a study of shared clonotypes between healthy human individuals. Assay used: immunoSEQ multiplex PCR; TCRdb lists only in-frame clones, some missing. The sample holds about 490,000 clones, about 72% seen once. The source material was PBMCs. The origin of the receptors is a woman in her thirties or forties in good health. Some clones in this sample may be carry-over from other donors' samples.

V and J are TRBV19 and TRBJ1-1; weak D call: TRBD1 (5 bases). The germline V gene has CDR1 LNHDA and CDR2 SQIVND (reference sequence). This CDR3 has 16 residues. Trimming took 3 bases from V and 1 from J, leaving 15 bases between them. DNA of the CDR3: TGTGCCAGTAGTATCTCCCAGGGCCGAAGGAACACTGAAGCTTTCTTT. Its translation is CASSISQGRRNTEAFF.

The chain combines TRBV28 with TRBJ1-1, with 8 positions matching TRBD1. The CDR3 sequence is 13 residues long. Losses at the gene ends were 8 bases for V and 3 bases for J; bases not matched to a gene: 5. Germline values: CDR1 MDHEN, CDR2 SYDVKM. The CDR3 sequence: CASQTGAYTEAFF. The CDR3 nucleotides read TGTGCCAGCCAGACAGGGGCCTACACTGAAGCTTTCTTT.

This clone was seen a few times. CDR3 sequence reads: CASSPGWVTDTQYF. The CDR3, as DNA: TGTGCCAGCAGCCCGGGCTGGGTCACAGATACGCAGTATTTT. The V and J genes are TRBV7-8 and TRBJ2-3; D is uncertain. The CDR3 runs to 14 residues. The germline CDR1 and CDR2 sequences are SGHVS and FQNEAQ. Trimming took off 5 bases at V and 2 bases at J, with 11 bases between the two ends.

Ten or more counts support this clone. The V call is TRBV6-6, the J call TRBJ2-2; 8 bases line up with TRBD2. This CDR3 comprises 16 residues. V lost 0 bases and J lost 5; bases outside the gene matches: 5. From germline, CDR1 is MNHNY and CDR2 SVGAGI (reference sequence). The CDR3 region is CASSYSYGRVTGELFF. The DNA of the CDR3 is TGTGCCAGCAGTTACTCATACGGGAGGGTTACCGGGGAGCTGTTTTTT.

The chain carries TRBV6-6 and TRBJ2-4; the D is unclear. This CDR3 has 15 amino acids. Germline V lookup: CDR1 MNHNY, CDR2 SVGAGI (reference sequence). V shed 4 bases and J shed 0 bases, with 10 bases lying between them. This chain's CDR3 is CASSSQSVAKNIQYF. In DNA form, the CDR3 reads TGTGCCAGCAGTTCGCAGAGCGTAGCCAAAAACATTCAGTACTTC.